These T cell receptor beta chains were read from a single sample in a study of graft-versus-host responses after intestinal transplantation. These receptors' antigens are unknown. Assay: immunoSEQ multiplex PCR; the TCRdb copy retains only in-frame clones and omits some. The sample has 85,000 to 90,000 clones; around 86% are singletons. The sequences come from unstimulated CD8+ T cells sorted from spleen or lymph node cells, collected before intestinal transplant. These receptors all stem from a human donor who received an intestinal transplant. Each CDR3 is given with its conserved first and last residue. Fields, in order: J gene, clone size, D gene, V gene, CDR3 protein, CDR3 DNA. A D gene is named only where the DNA matches it firmly. For some rows the clone size is stated as once, few or many, or as a class when expanded; others skip it.

j_call: TRBJ2-1
clone_size: .
d_call: .
v_call: TRBV7-9
cdr3_aa: CASSLATGPRQFF
cdr3_nt: TGTGCCAGCAGCTTAGCGACGGGACCCCGGCAGTTCTTC

j_call: TRBJ1-4
clone_size: .
d_call: .
v_call: TRBV4-1
cdr3_aa: CASSQVLGRPNEKLFF
cdr3_nt: TGCGCCAGCAGCCAAGTTTTGGGGCGGCCTAATGAAAAACTGTTTTTT

j_call: TRBJ2-1
clone_size: .
d_call: .
v_call: TRBV6-1
cdr3_aa: CASSHGSHNEQFF
cdr3_nt: TGTGCCAGCAGCCACGGGAGCCACAATGAGCAGTTCTTC

j_call: TRBJ2-3
clone_size: .
d_call: .
v_call: TRBV29-1
cdr3_aa: CSVVVRGGPDTQYF
cdr3_nt: TGCAGCGTTGTAGTAAGGGGGGGCCCAGATACGCAGTATTTT

j_call: TRBJ2-3
clone_size: .
d_call: TRBD1
v_call: TRBV5-1
cdr3_aa: CASRLDRVTDTQYF
cdr3_nt: TGTGCCAGCAGATTGGACAGGGTTACAGATACGCAGTATTTT

j_call: TRBJ1-1
clone_size: .
d_call: TRBD1
v_call: TRBV15
cdr3_aa: CATSARTGSTEAFF
cdr3_nt: TGTGCCACCAGCGCACGGACAGGGAGCACTGAAGCTTTCTTT

j_call: TRBJ1-5
clone_size: .
d_call: .
v_call: TRBV4-1
cdr3_aa: CASSRRAYSNQPQHF
cdr3_nt: TGCGCCAGCAGCCGCAGGGCCTATAGCAATCAGCCCCAGCATTTT

j_call: TRBJ1-1
clone_size: .
d_call: .
v_call: TRBV7-9
cdr3_aa: CASSFDGSLEAFF
cdr3_nt: TGTGCCAGCAGCTTCGACGGATCACTTGAAGCTTTCTTT

j_call: TRBJ1-1
clone_size: once
d_call: .
v_call: TRBV13
cdr3_aa: CASSFGGMNTEAFF
cdr3_nt: TGTGCCAGCAGCTTTGGGGGTATGAACACTGAAGCTTTCTTT

j_call: TRBJ1-2
clone_size: .
d_call: .
v_call: TRBV4-1
cdr3_aa: CASSQDPESGGLYGYTF
cdr3_nt: TGCGCCAGCAGCCAAGATCCCGAGAGTGGGGGTCTCTATGGCTACACCTTC

j_call: TRBJ1-4
clone_size: .
d_call: .
v_call: TRBV27
cdr3_aa: CASRRQDSTNEKLFF
cdr3_nt: TGTGCCAGCAGAAGACAGGATTCAACTAATGAAAAACTGTTTTTT

j_call: TRBJ2-1
clone_size: .
d_call: TRBD2
v_call: TRBV19
cdr3_aa: CASSILTSGSNEQFF
cdr3_nt: TGTGCCAGTAGTATTCTGACTAGCGGGTCTAATGAGCAGTTCTTC

j_call: TRBJ2-7
clone_size: .
d_call: .
v_call: TRBV9
cdr3_aa: CASSVGRGTFYEQYF
cdr3_nt: TGTGCCAGCAGCGTGGGCAGGGGAACTTTCTACGAGCAGTACTTC

j_call: TRBJ2-1
clone_size: .
d_call: .
v_call: TRBV9
cdr3_aa: CASSVGSGHNEQFF
cdr3_nt: TGTGCCAGCAGCGTAGGGTCTGGGCACAATGAGCAGTTCTTC

j_call: TRBJ2-7
clone_size: once
d_call: TRBD2
v_call: TRBV27
cdr3_aa: CASSLSSGELSYEQYF
cdr3_nt: TGTGCCAGCAGTTTATCCAGCGGGGAGCTATCCTACGAGCAGTACTTC

j_call: TRBJ2-7
clone_size: once
d_call: .
v_call: TRBV28
cdr3_aa: CASSYLPRGQNYEQYF
cdr3_nt: TGTGCCAGCAGTTATCTCCCCCGAGGGCAGAACTACGAGCAGTACTTC

j_call: TRBJ2-1
clone_size: .
d_call: TRBD1
v_call: TRBV19
cdr3_aa: CASSRQGAYNEQFF
cdr3_nt: TGTGCCAGTAGTAGACAGGGGGCGTACAATGAGCAGTTCTTC

j_call: TRBJ2-7
clone_size: .
d_call: TRBD2
v_call: TRBV10-3
cdr3_aa: CAIRGTSGSYEQYF
cdr3_nt: TGTGCCATCAGGGGGACTAGCGGGAGCTACGAGCAGTACTTC

j_call: TRBJ1-1
clone_size: .
d_call: .
v_call: TRBV9
cdr3_aa: CASSAMRSQGVNTEAFF
cdr3_nt: TGTGCCAGCAGCGCGATGAGGTCACAGGGCGTGAACACTGAAGCTTTCTTT

j_call: TRBJ2-2
clone_size: few
d_call: .
v_call: TRBV6-1
cdr3_aa: CASSRFGGPGELFF
cdr3_nt: TGTGCCAGCAGTCGATTTGGGGGGCCCGGGGAGCTGTTTTTT

j_call: TRBJ2-7
clone_size: .
d_call: .
v_call: TRBV4-1
cdr3_aa: CASSQEGGIYEQYF
cdr3_nt: TGCGCCAGCAGCCAAGAAGGGGGGATCTACGAGCAGTACTTC

j_call: TRBJ2-7
clone_size: .
d_call: TRBD1
v_call: TRBV11-3
cdr3_aa: CASSLSGQPYEQYF
cdr3_nt: TGTGCCAGCAGCTTATCGGGACAGCCCTACGAGCAGTACTTC

j_call: TRBJ2-1
clone_size: .
d_call: TRBD2
v_call: TRBV2
cdr3_aa: CASSDGLAGVLYNEQFF
cdr3_nt: TGTGCCAGCAGTGATGGCCTAGCGGGGGTGTTGTACAATGAGCAGTTCTTC

j_call: TRBJ2-2
clone_size: .
d_call: TRBD2
v_call: TRBV5-1
cdr3_aa: CASSREENTGELFF
cdr3_nt: TGCGCCAGCAGTCGGGAGGAGAACACCGGGGAGCTGTTTTTT

j_call: TRBJ2-7
clone_size: few
d_call: TRBD1
v_call: TRBV27
cdr3_aa: CASSLGQGAEQYF
cdr3_nt: TGTGCCAGCAGTTTAGGACAGGGAGCCGAGCAGTACTTC

j_call: TRBJ1-2
clone_size: .
d_call: .
v_call: TRBV6-5
cdr3_aa: CASSPAALYYGYTF
cdr3_nt: TGTGCCAGCAGCCCTGCGGCACTTTACTATGGCTACACCTTC

j_call: TRBJ1-1
clone_size: .
d_call: TRBD1
v_call: TRBV27
cdr3_aa: CASSLTGANTEAFF
cdr3_nt: TGTGCCAGCAGTTTGACAGGGGCCAACACTGAAGCTTTCTTT

j_call: TRBJ2-4
clone_size: .
d_call: .
v_call: TRBV28
cdr3_aa: CASNSAAKNIQYF
cdr3_nt: TGTGCCAGCAACAGCGCGGCCAAAAACATTCAGTACTTC